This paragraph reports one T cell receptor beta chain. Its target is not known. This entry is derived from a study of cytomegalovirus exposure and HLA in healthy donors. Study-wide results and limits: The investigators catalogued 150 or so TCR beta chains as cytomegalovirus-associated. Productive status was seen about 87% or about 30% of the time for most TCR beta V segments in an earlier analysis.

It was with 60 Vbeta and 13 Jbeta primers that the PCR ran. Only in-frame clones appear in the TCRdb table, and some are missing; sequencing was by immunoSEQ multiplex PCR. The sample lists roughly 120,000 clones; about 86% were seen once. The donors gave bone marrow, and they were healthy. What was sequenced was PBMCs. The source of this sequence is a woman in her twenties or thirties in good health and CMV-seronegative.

The CDR3 nucleotides read TGTGCCAGCAAATTGGGGGACAGGGAATTTGCACCCCTCCACTTT. Its translation: CASKLGDREFAPLHF. The genes are TRBV6-5 and TRBJ1-6; 9 nucleotides agree with TRBD1. This CDR3 region has 15 residues. Germline V gene sequence: CDR1 MNHEY, CDR2 SVGAGI. Trimming took 7 bases from V and 11 from J; bases not matched to a gene: 12.